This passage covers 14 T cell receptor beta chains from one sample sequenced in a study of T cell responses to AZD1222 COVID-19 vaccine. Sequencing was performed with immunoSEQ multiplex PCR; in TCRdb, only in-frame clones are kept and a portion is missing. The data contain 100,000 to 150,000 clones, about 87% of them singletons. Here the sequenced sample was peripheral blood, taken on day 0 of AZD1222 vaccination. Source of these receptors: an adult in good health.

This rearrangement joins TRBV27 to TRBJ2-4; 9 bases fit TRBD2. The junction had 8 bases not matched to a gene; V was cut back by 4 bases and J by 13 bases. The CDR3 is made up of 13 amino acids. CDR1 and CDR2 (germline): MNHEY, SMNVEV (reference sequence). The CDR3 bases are TGTGCCAGCAGTTGGGGTAGCGGGGGACCACAGTACTTC. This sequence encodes CASSWGSGGPQYF.

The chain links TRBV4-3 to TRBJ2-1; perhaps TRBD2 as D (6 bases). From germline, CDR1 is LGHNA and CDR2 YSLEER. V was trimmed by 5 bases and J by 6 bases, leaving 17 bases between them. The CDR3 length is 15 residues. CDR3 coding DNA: TGCGCCAGCAGCATAAAGGAAGGAGGGTTCAATGAGCAGTTCTTC. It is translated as CASSIKEGGFNEQFF.

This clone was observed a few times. CDR3 residues: CASSFLGGSYGYTF. Here the CDR3 DNA reads TGTGCCAGCAGTTTCCTAGGGGGCAGCTATGGCTACACCTTC. The rearrangement joins TRBV27 to TRBJ1-2, with TRBD1 matching over 7 bases. The CDR3 runs to 14 residues. The junction had 5 bases not matched to a gene; V was cut back by 3 bases and J by 4 bases. CDR1 and CDR2 (germline): MNHEY, SMNVEV (reference sequence).

Here the CDR3 DNA reads TGTGCCAGCAGCACTAGCGGTAACACCGGGGAGCTGTTTTTT. It yields the protein CASSTSGNTGELFF. The rearrangement uses TRBV9 and TRBJ2-2; 8 nucleotides match TRBD2. Germline V gene sequence: CDR1 SGDLS, CDR2 YYNGEE. The CDR3 consists of 14 residues. The trim removed 4 bases at V and 2 bases at J, leaving 1 base unmatched.

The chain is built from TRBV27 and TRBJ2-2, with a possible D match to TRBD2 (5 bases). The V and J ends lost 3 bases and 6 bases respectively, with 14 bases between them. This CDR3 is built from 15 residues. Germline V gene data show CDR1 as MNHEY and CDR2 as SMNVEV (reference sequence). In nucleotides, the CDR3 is TGTGCCAGCAGTTTTCGAGACTACCCGGCCGGGGAGCTGTTTTTT. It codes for CASSFRDYPAGELFF.

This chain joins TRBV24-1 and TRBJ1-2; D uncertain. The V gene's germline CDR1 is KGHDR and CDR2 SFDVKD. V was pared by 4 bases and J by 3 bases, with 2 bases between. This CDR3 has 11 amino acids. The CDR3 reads CATSDYYGYTF. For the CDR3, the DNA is TGTGCCACCAGTGACTACTATGGCTACACCTTC.

CDR3 nucleotide sequence: TGTGCCAGCTCACCACGGCGCTACGAGCAGTACTTC. It codes for CASSPRRYEQYF. The chain joins TRBV18 to TRBJ2-7; D gene unclear. The CDR3 sequence is 12 residues long. V was cut by 1 base and J by 3 bases, with 4 bases left in between. The germline CDR1 and CDR2 sequences are KGHSH and LQKENI.

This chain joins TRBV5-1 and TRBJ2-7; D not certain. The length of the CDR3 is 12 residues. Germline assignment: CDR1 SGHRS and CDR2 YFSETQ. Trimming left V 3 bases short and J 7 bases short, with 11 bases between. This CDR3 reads CASSSAGQEQYF. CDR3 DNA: TGCGCCAGCAGCTCGGCTGGGCAAGAGCAGTACTTC.

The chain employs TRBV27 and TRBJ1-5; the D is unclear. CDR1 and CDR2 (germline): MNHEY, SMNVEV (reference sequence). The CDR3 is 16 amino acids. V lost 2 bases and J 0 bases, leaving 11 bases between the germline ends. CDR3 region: CASSLTTPDSNQPQHF. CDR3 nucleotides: TGTGCCAGCAGTTTAACTACTCCTGATAGCAATCAGCCCCAGCATTTT.

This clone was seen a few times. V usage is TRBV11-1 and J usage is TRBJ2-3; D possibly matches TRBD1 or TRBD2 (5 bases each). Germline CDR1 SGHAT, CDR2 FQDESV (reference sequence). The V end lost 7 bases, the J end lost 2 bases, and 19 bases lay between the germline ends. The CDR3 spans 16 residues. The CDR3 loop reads CASTEGTVLLTDTQYF. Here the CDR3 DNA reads TGTGCCAGCACCGAGGGGACCGTCCTCCTCACAGATACGCAGTATTTT.

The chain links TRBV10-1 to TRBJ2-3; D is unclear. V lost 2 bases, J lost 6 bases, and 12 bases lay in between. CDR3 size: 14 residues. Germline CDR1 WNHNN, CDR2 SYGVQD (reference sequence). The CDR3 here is CASSEPVLGDTQYF. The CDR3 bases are TGCGCCAGCAGTGAGCCGGTTCTCGGGGATACGCAGTATTTT.

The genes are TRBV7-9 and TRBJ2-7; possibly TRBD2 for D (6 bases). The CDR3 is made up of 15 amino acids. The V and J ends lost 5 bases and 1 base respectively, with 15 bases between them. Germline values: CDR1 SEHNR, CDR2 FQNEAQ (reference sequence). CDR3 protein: CASSRLGDASYEQYF. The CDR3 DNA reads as TGTGCCAGCAGCCGACTAGGGGACGCATCCTACGAGCAGTACTTC.

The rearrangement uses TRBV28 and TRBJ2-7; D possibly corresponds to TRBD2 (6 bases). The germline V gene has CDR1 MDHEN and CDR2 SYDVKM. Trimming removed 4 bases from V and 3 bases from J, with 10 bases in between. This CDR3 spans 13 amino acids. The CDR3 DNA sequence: TGTGCCAGCAGTTCCGTGGGGGGCTACGAGCAGTACTTC. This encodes CASSSVGGYEQYF.

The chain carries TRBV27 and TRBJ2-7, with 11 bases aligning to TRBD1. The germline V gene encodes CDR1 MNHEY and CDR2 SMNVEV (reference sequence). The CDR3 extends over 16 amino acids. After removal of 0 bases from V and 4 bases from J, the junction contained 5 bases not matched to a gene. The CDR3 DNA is TGTGCCAGCAGTTTATCCGGGACAGGGGGTAGGTACGAGCAGTACTTC. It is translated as CASSLSGTGGRYEQYF.